The next 4 T cell receptor beta chains were all read from a single sample in a study of T cells in Graves' hyperthyroidism and ophthalmopathy. Using RNA transcripts as the source, TCR beta CDR3 regions were amplified. First-round RT-PCR targeting the TCR CDR3 was performed with the HTBI primer set. TCRdb ran MiXCR on the multiplex PCR reads and lists one entry per CDR3 protein. Among about 400,000 distinct CDR3 sequences listed, approximately 14% were seen once. Sample: blood. Every receptor here comes from a woman aged 18-29 years with Graves' hyperthyroidism.

The DNA for the CDR3 is TGCGCCAGCAGCTTTACAGGGGGCTATGGCTACACCTTC. It is translated as CASSFTGGYGYTF. The chain uses TRBV5-1 and TRBJ1-2; TRBD1 matches 8 bases. The V gene's germline CDR1 is SGHRS and CDR2 YFSETQ. The CDR3 runs 13 residues. V was clipped by 2 bases and J by 4 bases; unmatched bases: 1.

This clonotype has a count of ten or more. The chain carries TRBV3-1 and TRBJ2-1, with 9 nucleotides matching TRBD1. The trim removed 4 bases at V and 8 bases at J, leaving 9 bases unmatched. The CDR3 length is 15 residues. From germline, CDR1 is LGHDT and CDR2 YNNKEL (reference sequence). CDR3 in amino acids: CASSLLGQGRDEQFF. CDR3 coding DNA: TGTGCCAGCAGCCTCCTTGGACAGGGGAGGGATGAGCAGTTCTTC.

Many counts were recorded for this clonotype. J is TRBJ1-2 and V is TRBV28; D might be TRBD1 (5 bases). CDR1 and CDR2 (germline): MDHEN, SYDVKM. This CDR3 contains 13 residues. The V gene lost 3 bases and the J gene lost 12 bases, with 17 bases spanning the gap. DNA of the CDR3: TGTGCCAGCAGTTTGTGGGCAGGGAGTCCCCACACCTTC. Its translation: CASSLWAGSPHTF.

This clonotype was detected many times. The CDR3 spells CASSESGTGARRAFF. The CDR3 bases are TGTGCCAGCAGCGAATCGGGGACAGGGGCCCGTCGAGCTTTCTTT. This rearrangement joins TRBV9 to TRBJ1-1, with 10 bases fitting TRBD1. CDR3 length: 15 residues. Unmatched junction bases numbered 12, after V lost 3 bases and J lost 10 bases. CDR1 and CDR2 (germline): SGDLS, YYNGEE. Complete variable domain (other parts from reference TRBV9 and TRBJ1-1): DSGVTQTPKHLITATGQRVTLRCSPRSGDLSVYWYQQSLDQGLQFLIQYYNGEERAKGNILERFSAQQFPDLHSELNLSSLELGDSALYFCASSESGTGARRAFFGQGTRLTVV.